This TCR beta chain was sequenced for a study of cytomegalovirus exposure and HLA in healthy donors. At the level of the study: Most genotyped donors, approximately 81% of about 400, had Caucasian-associated genetic ancestry. Whole-study results and caveats: A later analysis showed TCR association rates differing by HLA locus, peaking at DRB1 and lowest at HLA-C. When the data were analyzed later, several of the most significant clusters appeared to be linked to common viral pathogens. TCR beta V segments were, for the most part, productive about 87% or about 30% of the time in an earlier analysis.

A word on this clone: What it binds is not known.

V gave up 0 bases and J gave up 4 bases; unmatched junction bases: 7. In germline, CDR1 is SQVTM, CDR2 ANQGSEA. The CDR3 is 16 amino acids. A multiplex PCR was run with 60 Vbeta primers and 13 Jbeta primers. Repertoires were generated with immunoSEQ multiplex PCR, while TCRdb's copy carries only in-frame clones and drops some. The sample has around 150,000 clones, 87% seen once. The V gene is TRBV29-1, the J gene TRBJ2-7; 12 bases align to TRBD2. This receptor was taken from a woman aged 30 to 39 in good health and CMV-seronegative. Sample: PBMCs. The CDR3 reads CSVEERTSGTLYEQYF. The CDR3, as DNA: TGCAGCGTTGAAGAACGGACTAGCGGGACCTTATACGAGCAGTACTTC.